Below are 17 T cell receptor beta chains sequenced from a single sample in a study of technical replicates of blood from several donors. Clones were read by immunoSEQ multiplex PCR, and TCRdb kept only the in-frame ones, dropping some. The sample carries more than 75,000 clones, 85% to 95% recorded once. The source material was T cells isolated from PBMCs. The receptors shown here come from a human donor in good health.

V is TRBV6-1 and J is TRBJ1-4; no clear D gene. The V and J ends lost 4 bases and 3 bases respectively, with 21 bases between them. The CDR3 contains 18 residues. Germline CDR1 and CDR2: MNHNS and SASEGT. The CDR3 coding sequence is TGTGCCAGCAGTGTGAACGGCCTCGGGGTGCCAGCTAATGAAAAACTGTTTTTT. Translation: CASSVNGLGVPANEKLFF.

In nucleotides, the CDR3 is TGTGCCAGCTCACGAGGACAAGGAAACACCATATATTTT. The encoded protein is CASSRGQGNTIYF. The chain recombines TRBV18 with TRBJ1-3, with TRBD1 as a possible D gene (5 bases). Trimming took off 4 bases at V and 4 bases at J, with 8 bases between the two ends. This CDR3 is built from 13 residues. The germline CDR1 and CDR2 sequences are KGHSH and LQKENI.

This sequence joins TRBV7-9 and TRBJ2-7, with a tentative D call TRBD1 (7 bases). The V end lost 5 bases, the J end lost 3 bases, and 20 bases lay between the germline ends. The CDR3 length is 16 residues. CDR1 and CDR2 (germline): SEHNR, FQNEAQ (reference sequence). CDR3 DNA: TGTGCCAGCAGCCGACGAACGCGGGACAGACACTACGAGCAGTACTTC. This translates into CASSRRTRDRHYEQYF.

This chain connects TRBV2 to TRBJ2-5; a weak D match, TRBD2 (5 bases). V lost 2 bases to trimming and J lost 5 bases, with 9 bases between them. Per germline, CDR1 SNHLY and CDR2 FYNNEI. The CDR3 sequence is 13 residues long. The CDR3 DNA follows: TGTGCCAGCAGTGAAAGTGGCGGGGAGACCCAGTACTTC. It yields the protein CASSESGGETQYF.

This rearrangement joins TRBV11-2 to TRBJ2-1; TRBD2 aligns across 8 bases. The germline V gene has CDR1 SGHAT and CDR2 FQNNGV. Trimming took 5 bases from V and 3 from J; bases not matched to a gene: 6. CDR3 length: 15 residues. DNA of the CDR3: TGTGCCAGCAGCCACCCAGCGGGAGTCTACAATGAGCAGTTCTTC. Translation: CASSHPAGVYNEQFF.

This chain uses TRBV28 with TRBJ1-5; D unclear. The V end lost 6 bases, the J end lost 8 bases, and 20 bases lay between the germline ends. The germline CDR1 and CDR2 sequences are MDHEN and SYDVKM. The CDR3 has 15 amino acids. The DNA for the CDR3 is TGTGCCAGCAGCTACGCTACAGCCGCCGGGGAGCCCCAGCATTTT. Its translation is CASSYATAAGEPQHF.

The rearrangement uses TRBV29-1 and TRBJ2-2, with D maybe TRBD2 (6 bases). CDR3 length: 15 amino acids. V lost 6 bases to trimming and J lost 5 bases, with 19 bases between them. Germline CDR1 SQVTM, CDR2 ANQGSEA. CDR3 in amino acids: CSVNTGTPFTGELFF. The CDR3 region has the DNA TGCAGCGTAAACACCGGGACTCCCTTTACCGGGGAGCTGTTTTTT.

This chain joins TRBV5-1 and TRBJ2-2; 7 bases line up with TRBD2. CDR1 and CDR2 from the germline V gene are SGHRS and YFSETQ. This CDR3 has 14 residues. The ends lost 5 bases at V and 6 bases at J; junction bases unmatched: 7. Written as DNA, the CDR3 is TGCGCCAGCAGGACTAGCATTATTCCCGGGGAGCTGTTTTTT. Translated: CASRTSIIPGELFF.

This clone was seen repeatedly, ten times or more. J is TRBJ2-7 and V is TRBV13, with 11 bases that match TRBD2. Germline V gene data show CDR1 as PRHDT and CDR2 as FYEKMQ (reference sequence). There are 22 residues in the CDR3. V lost 2 bases to trimming and J lost 2 bases; unmatched junction nucleotides: 23. The CDR3, as DNA: TGTGCCAGCAGCTTACCCCGAACTAGCGGGAGCCTCCGGGACGCACCTGCCTACGAGCAGTACTTC. Translating it yields CASSLPRTSGSLRDAPAYEQYF.

This clone occurred once. The chain has TRBV6-5 and TRBJ2-1; D unresolved. This CDR3 spans 15 amino acids. CDR1 is MNHEY and CDR2 is SVGAGI in the germline V gene. Trimming cost V 4 bases and J 7 bases, with 17 bases left between them. The CDR3 coding sequence is TGTGCCAGCAGTTGGGCCGCAGGAACGGATAATGAGCAGTTCTTC. Residues: CASSWAAGTDNEQFF.

The chain joins TRBV5-1 to TRBJ2-5; TRBD2 agrees at 11 bases. Germline CDR1 and CDR2: SGHRS and YFSETQ. The V gene end was trimmed by 0 bases and the J gene end by 7 bases; junction bases not matched to a gene: 5. This CDR3 is 15 amino acids long. CDR3 protein: CASSLVRGTSGTQYF. CDR3 DNA sequence: TGCGCCAGCAGCTTGGTACGGGGGACTAGCGGGACCCAGTACTTC.

The V call is TRBV5-1, the J call TRBJ2-7, with a possible D match to TRBD1 (5 bases). Between the trimmed V and J ends, which lost 7 bases and 2 bases, there was a span of 13 bases. Germline CDR1 is SGHRS and CDR2 is YFSETQ. The CDR3 runs 13 residues. CDR3 sequence: CASARGQAYEQYF. CDR3 bases: TGCGCCAGCGCTAGGGGCCAGGCCTACGAGCAGTACTTC.

V is TRBV9 and J is TRBJ2-3; no definite D call. The CDR3 consists of 14 residues. The V gene lost 0 bases and the J gene lost 6 bases, with 11 bases spanning the gap. CDR1 is SGDLS and CDR2 is YYNGEE in the germline V gene. For the CDR3, the DNA is TGTGCCAGCAGCGTAGGGAACCTCGGGGATACGCAGTATTTT. Translation gives CASSVGNLGDTQYF.

The chain uses TRBV19 and TRBJ2-1, with 10 bases fitting TRBD1. Germline CDR1 is LNHDA and CDR2 is SQIVND (reference sequence). J lost 7 bases, V lost 8 bases, and 11 bases had no gene match. The CDR3 totals 15 residues. The CDR3 DNA follows: TGTGCCAGTGGACCCGGGACAGGGGATAGTAATGAGCAGTTCTTC. Amino acid sequence: CASGPGTGDSNEQFF.

The chain's CDR3 is CASSQVSVRPQHF. The CDR3 nucleotides read TGCGCCAGCAGCCAAGTTTCCGTCCGGCCCCAGCATTTT. The chain links TRBV4-1 to TRBJ1-5; no reliable D call. Germline lookup yields CDR1 MGHRA and CDR2 YSYEKL. This CDR3 is built from 13 residues. Trimming took 1 base from V and 9 from J, leaving 10 bases between them.

V and J are TRBV14 and TRBJ1-4; 9 bases line up with TRBD1. The germline CDR1 and CDR2 sequences are SGHDN and FVKESK. This CDR3 has 15 residues. J was trimmed by 8 bases and V by 4 bases; bases with no gene match: 8. CDR3 sequence: CASSPSGQGGEKLFF. The CDR3 nucleotides are TGTGCCAGCAGCCCATCGGGACAGGGAGGGGAAAAACTGTTTTTT.

V and J are TRBV6-6 and TRBJ1-2; D might be TRBD1 (6 bases). Trimming removed 6 bases at V and 4 bases at J, with 15 bases between. Germline V gene data show CDR1 as MNHNY and CDR2 as SVGAGI (reference sequence). The CDR3 totals 14 residues. CDR3 nucleotide sequence: TGTGCCAGCAGACCGACAGGCTTCCCCTATGGCTACACCTTC. Residues: CASRPTGFPYGYTF.